This TCR beta chain was profiled in a study of blood T cell repertoires in COVID-19. The protocol was immunoSEQ multiplex PCR, while the TCRdb copy is restricted to in-frame clones and leaves out a portion. The table shows about 230,000 clones, with approximately 87% occurring only once. CDR1 and CDR2 (germline): MGHDK, SYGVNS. CDR3 length: 16 residues. V lost 3 bases to trimming and J lost 5 bases; unmatched junction nucleotides: 10. The chain combines TRBV25-1 with TRBJ2-5; 9 bases align to TRBD1. Sequenced sample: peripheral blood. The sequence derives from a woman aged 70-85 years with active or convalescent COVID-19. DNA for the CDR3: TGTGCCAGCAGTGATCCACCACAGGGGGCATGGGAGACCCAGTACTTC. Its protein is CASSDPPQGAWETQYF.